A single sample is the source of the 7 T cell receptor beta chains below, sequenced in a study of CD8 T cells in Susac syndrome. Random hexamers were used to reverse transcribe an amount of roughly 0.45 to 1 ug RNA. Each CDR3 protein gets one entry after TCRdb re-called the immunoSEQ multiplex PCR reads with MiXCR. The sample has about 300,000 distinct CDR3 sequences, over 75% seen once. Sequences were obtained from CD8+ T cells from PBMCs. These receptors were obtained from a human donor with multiple sclerosis.

The genes are TRBV9 and TRBJ2-7; D might be TRBD1 (6 bases). The V end lost 0 bases, the J end lost 0 bases, and 7 bases lay between the germline ends. This CDR3 contains 14 residues. Germline CDR1 reads SGDLS; CDR2 reads YYNGEE. For the CDR3, the DNA is TGTGCCAGCAGCGTAGCGGACAGCTCCTACGAGCAGTACTTC. Protein product: CASSVADSSYEQYF.

This clonotype was seen just once. The V gene is TRBV4-1, the J gene TRBJ1-2; no clear D gene. The V gene's germline CDR1 is MGHRA and CDR2 YSYEKL. Trimming shortened V by 3 bases and J by 8 bases, and 16 bases separated the two germline ends. CDR3 length equals 14 residues. The CDR3 spells CASSQQVFWEGYTF. The CDR3 region has the DNA TGCGCCAGCAGCCAGCAAGTGTTCTGGGAGGGCTACACCTTC.

The rearrangement links TRBV28 to TRBJ2-1; D may correspond to TRBD1 or TRBD2 (5 bases each). Germline loops: CDR1 MDHEN, CDR2 SYDVKM. V was trimmed by 8 bases and J by 2 bases, leaving 19 bases between them. The CDR3 length is 16 residues. The CDR3 DNA reads TGTGCCAGCGCCGTTAATGGGGCCGGGGCCTACAATGAGCAGTTCTTC. It is translated as CASAVNGAGAYNEQFF.

V and J are TRBV27 and TRBJ2-3; 11 bases are shared with TRBD2. V lost 7 bases, J lost 4 bases, and 7 bases stayed unmatched. The CDR3 has 15 residues. Germline CDR1 MNHEY, CDR2 SMNVEV (reference sequence). The CDR3 DNA sequence: TGTGCCAGCACCCTTAGCGGGGGGGCCCCAGATACGCAGTATTTT. Translation: CASTLSGGAPDTQYF.

This clonotype was observed once. CDR3 in amino acids: CSARRTGYEQYF. In DNA form, the CDR3 reads TGCAGTGCTAGACGTACGGGCTACGAGCAGTACTTC. The chain links TRBV20-1 to TRBJ2-7; no clear D. The CDR3 loop spans 12 amino acids. The V gene's germline CDR1 is DFQATT and CDR2 SNEGSKA (reference sequence). V dropped 2 bases and J dropped 3 bases, with 8 bases sitting between them.

The chain is built from TRBV4-1 and TRBJ2-1; 8 bases map to TRBD2. CDR3 size: 14 residues. V was pared by 2 bases and J by 8 bases, with 5 bases of the junction left unmatched. Germline lookup yields CDR1 MGHRA and CDR2 YSYEKL. CDR3 protein: CASSQLGLAHEQFF. In DNA form, the CDR3 reads TGCGCCAGCAGCCAACTCGGACTAGCCCATGAGCAGTTCTTC.

This chain connects TRBV9 to TRBJ2-1; maybe TRBD2 (6 bases). CDR1 and CDR2 (germline): SGDLS, YYNGEE. V lost 1 base, J lost 7 bases, and 9 bases lay in between. CDR3 size: 13 residues. CDR3 sequence: CASSVYGGNEQFF. As DNA, the CDR3 is TGTGCCAGCAGCGTATACGGGGGTAATGAGCAGTTCTTC.